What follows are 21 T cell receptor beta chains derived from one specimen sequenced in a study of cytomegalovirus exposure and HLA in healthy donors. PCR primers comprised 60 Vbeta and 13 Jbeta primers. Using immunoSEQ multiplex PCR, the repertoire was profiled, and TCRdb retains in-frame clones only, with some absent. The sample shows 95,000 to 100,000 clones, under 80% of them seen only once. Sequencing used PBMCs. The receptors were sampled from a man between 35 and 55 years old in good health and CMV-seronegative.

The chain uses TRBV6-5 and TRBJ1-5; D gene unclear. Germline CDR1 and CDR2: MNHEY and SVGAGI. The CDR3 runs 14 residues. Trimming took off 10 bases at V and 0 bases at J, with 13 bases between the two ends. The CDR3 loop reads CATRRDFSNQPQHF. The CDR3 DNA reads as TGTGCCACCCGCCGCGATTTTAGCAATCAGCCCCAGCATTTT.

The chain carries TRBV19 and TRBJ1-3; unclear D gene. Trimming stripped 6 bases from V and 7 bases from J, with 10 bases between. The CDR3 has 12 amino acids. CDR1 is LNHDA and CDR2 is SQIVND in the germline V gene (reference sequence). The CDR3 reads CASSQNENTIYF. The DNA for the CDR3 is TGTGCCAGTAGCCAAAATGAGAACACCATATATTTT.

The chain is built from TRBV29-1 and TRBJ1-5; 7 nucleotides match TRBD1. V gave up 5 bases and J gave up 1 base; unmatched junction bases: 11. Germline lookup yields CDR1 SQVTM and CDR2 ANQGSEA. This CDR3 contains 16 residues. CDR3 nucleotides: TGCAGCGTTTCCACAGGGGTCGTGGGGAGCAATCAGCCCCAGCATTTT. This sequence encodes CSVSTGVVGSNQPQHF.

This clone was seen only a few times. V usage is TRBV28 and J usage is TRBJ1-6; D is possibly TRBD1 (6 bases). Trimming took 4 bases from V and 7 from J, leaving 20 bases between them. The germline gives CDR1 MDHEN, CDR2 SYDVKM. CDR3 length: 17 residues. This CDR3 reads CASSSIGGQTSNSPLHF. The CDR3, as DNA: TGTGCCAGCAGTTCCATCGGAGGACAGACCTCCAATTCACCCCTCCACTTT.

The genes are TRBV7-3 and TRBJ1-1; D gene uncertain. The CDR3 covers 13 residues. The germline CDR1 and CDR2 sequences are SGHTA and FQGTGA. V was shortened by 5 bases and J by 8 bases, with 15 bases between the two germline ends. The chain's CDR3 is CASSPRNGEEAFF. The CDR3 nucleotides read TGTGCCAGCAGCCCCCGGAACGGGGAAGAAGCTTTCTTT.

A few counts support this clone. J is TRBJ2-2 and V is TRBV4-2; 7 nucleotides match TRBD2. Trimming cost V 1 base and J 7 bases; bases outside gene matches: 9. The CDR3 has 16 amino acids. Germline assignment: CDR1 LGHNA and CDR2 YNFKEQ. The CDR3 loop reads CASSQVVLANVGELFF. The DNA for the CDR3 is TGTGCCAGCAGCCAAGTCGTACTAGCGAACGTCGGGGAGCTGTTTTTT.

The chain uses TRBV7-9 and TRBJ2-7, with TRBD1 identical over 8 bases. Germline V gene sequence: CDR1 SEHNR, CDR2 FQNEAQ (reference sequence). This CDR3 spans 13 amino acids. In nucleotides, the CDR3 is TGTTCCAGCAGCTTATCGGACAGGGACGAGCAGTACGTC. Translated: CSSSLSDRDEQYV.

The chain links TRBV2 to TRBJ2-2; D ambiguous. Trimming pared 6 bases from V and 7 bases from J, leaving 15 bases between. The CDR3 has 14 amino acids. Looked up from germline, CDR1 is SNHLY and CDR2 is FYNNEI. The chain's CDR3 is CASSQLVNGGELFF. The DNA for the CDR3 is TGTGCCAGCAGCCAATTAGTTAATGGCGGGGAGCTGTTTTTT. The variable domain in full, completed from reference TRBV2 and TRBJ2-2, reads EPEVTQTPSHQVTQMGQEVILRCVPISNHLYFYWYRQILGQKVEFLVSFYNNEISEKSEIFDDQFSVERPDGSNFTLKIRSTKLEDSAMYFCASSQLVNGGELFFGEGSRLTVL.

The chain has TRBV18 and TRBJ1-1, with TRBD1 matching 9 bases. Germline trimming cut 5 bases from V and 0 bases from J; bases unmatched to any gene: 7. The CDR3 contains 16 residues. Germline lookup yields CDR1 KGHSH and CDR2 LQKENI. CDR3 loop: CASSSQGAGMNTEAFF. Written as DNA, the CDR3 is TGTGCCAGCTCATCACAGGGGGCCGGGATGAACACTGAAGCTTTCTTT.

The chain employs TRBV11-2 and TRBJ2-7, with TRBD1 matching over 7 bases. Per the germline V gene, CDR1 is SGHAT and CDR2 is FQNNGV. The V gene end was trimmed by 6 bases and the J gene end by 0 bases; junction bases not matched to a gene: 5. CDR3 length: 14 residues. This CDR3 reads CASSRQGASYEQYV. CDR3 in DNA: TGTGCCAGCAGTCGACAGGGTGCCTCCTACGAGCAGTACGTC.

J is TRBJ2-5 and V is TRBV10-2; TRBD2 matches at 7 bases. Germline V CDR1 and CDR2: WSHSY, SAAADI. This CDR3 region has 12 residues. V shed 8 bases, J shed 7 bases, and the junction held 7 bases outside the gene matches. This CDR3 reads CASGLGVVTQYF. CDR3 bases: TGCGCCAGCGGACTAGGGGTTGTGACCCAGTACTTC.

The CDR3 is CASSGQDGYTF. The CDR3 bases are TGCGCCAGCAGTGGGCAGGATGGCTACACCTTC. The V and J genes are TRBV10-1 and TRBJ1-2; D ambiguous. Germline V gives CDR1 WNHNN, CDR2 SYGVQD (reference sequence). The CDR3 has 11 residues. Trimming stripped 4 bases from V and 6 bases from J, with 6 bases between.

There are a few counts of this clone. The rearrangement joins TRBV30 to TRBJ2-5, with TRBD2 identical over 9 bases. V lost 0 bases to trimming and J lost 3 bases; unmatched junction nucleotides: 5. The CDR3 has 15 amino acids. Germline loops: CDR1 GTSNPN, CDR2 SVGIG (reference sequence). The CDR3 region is CAWSVLRGGEETQYF. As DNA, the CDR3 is TGTGCCTGGAGTGTATTGCGGGGGGGCGAAGAGACCCAGTACTTC.

CDR3 DNA sequence: TGCGCCAGCAGCTTGCTGGGGGGGAACACCGGGGAGCTGTTTTTT. Protein product: CASSLLGGNTGELFF. V gene TRBV5-1 combines with J gene TRBJ2-2; TRBD2 might be the D (6 bases). This CDR3 comprises 15 residues. Trimming stripped 1 base from V and 1 base from J, with 8 bases between. Germline CDR1 is SGHRS and CDR2 is YFSETQ. The full variable domain, rest sourced from reference TRBV5-1 and TRBJ2-2, is KAGVTQTPRYLIKTRGQQVTLSCSPISGHRSVSWYQQTPGQGLQFLFEYFSETQRNKGNFPGRFSGRQFSNSRSEMNVSTLELGDSALYLCASSLLGGNTGELFFGEGSRLTVL.

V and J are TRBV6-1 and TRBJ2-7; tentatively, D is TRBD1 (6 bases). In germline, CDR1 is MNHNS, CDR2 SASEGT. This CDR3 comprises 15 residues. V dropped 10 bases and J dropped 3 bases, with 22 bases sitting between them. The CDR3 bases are TGTGCCACATCACCGGTCGCAGGGGCCAACTACGAGCAGTACTTC. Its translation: CATSPVAGANYEQYF.

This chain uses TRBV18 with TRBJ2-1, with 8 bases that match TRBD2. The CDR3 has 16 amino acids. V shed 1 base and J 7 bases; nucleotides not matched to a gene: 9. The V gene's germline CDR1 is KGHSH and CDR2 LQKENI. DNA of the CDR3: TGTGCCAGCTCACCACGGGAAGTCGGGGGGGCGAATGAGCAGTTCTTC. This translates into CASSPREVGGANEQFF.

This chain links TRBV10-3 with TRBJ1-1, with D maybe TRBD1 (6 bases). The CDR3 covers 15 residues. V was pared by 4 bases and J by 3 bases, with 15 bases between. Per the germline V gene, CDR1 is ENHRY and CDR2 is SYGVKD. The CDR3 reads CAISALQGQYTEAFF. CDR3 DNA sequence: TGTGCCATCAGTGCCTTACAGGGTCAGTACACTGAAGCTTTCTTT.

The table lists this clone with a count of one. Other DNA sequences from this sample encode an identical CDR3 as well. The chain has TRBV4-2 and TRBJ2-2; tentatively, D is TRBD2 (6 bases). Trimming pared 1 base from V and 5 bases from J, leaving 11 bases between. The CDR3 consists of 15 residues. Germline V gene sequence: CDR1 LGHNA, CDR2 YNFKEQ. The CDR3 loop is CASSQAGGVTGELFF. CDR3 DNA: TGTGCCAGCAGCCAAGCCGGCGGGGTGACCGGGGAGCTGTTTTTT.

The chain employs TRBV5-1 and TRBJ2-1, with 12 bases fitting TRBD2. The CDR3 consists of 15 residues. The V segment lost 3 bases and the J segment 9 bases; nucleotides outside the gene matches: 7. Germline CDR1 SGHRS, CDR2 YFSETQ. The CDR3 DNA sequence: TGCGCCAGCAGCTACCTAGCGGGGGGGCCCGGTGAGCAGTTCTTC. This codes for CASSYLAGGPGEQFF.

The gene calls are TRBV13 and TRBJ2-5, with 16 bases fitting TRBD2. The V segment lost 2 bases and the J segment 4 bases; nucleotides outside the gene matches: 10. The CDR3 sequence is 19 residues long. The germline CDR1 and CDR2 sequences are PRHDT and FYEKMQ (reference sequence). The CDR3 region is CASSLFGTSGGAPRETQYF. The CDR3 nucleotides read TGTGCCAGCAGCTTATTCGGGACTAGCGGGGGGGCCCCGCGAGAGACCCAGTACTTC.

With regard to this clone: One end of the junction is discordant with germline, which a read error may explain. The CDR3 DNA follows: TGTTCCAGCAGCTTAGGGACTGCGGGGGATCAGCCCCAGCATTTT. Protein product: CSSSLGTAGDQPQHF. The chain links TRBV7-9 to TRBJ1-5, with a weak D call TRBD1 (5 bases). Germline CDR1 reads SEHNR; CDR2 reads FQNEAQ (reference sequence). The CDR3 is 15 amino acids. Filled out from reference TRBV7-9 and TRBJ1-5, the complete variable domain reads DTGVSQNPRHKITKRGQNVTFRCDPISEHNRLYWYRQTLGQGPEFLTYFQNEAQLEKSRLLSDRFSAERPKGSFSTLEIQRTEQGDSAMYLCSSSLGTAGDQPQHFGDGTRLSIL.